The 32 T cell receptor beta chains presented below share a single source sample, sequenced in a study of cytomegalovirus exposure and HLA in healthy donors (dated by TCRdb to about 2017). The method was the immunoSEQ multiplex PCR assay. For the multiplex PCR, a mixture combining 60 forward primers for TCR Vbeta segments and 13 reverse primers for TCR Jbeta segments was used. Here the immuneACCESS table is served through TCRdb, limited to in-frame sequences with V and J called. Missing clones are a known gap in these copies; in checked studies unresolved V genes cover under half, and the rest lacks a known reason. The sample table contains roughly 90,000 clones; only one count was recorded for approximately 69% of them. Together, the top ten hold about 20% of the sample. The sample was PBMCs. The receptors come from a man younger than 45 in good health and CMV-seropositive.

This rearrangement joins TRBV9 to TRBJ1-5; the D is unclear. V lost 2 bases, J lost 4 bases, and 7 bases lay in between. Germline V gene lookup returns CDR1 SGDLS and CDR2 YYNGEE. This CDR3 has 13 residues. CDR3 sequence reads: CASSVEENQPQHF. CDR3 in DNA: TGTGCCAGCAGCGTTGAGGAAAATCAGCCCCAGCATTTT.

This clone was seen a handful of times. The chain is built from TRBV7-9 and TRBJ2-5; 9 bases match TRBD2. The length of the CDR3 is 15 residues. V shed 1 base and J 5 bases; nucleotides not matched to a gene: 5. In germline, CDR1 is SEHNR, CDR2 FQNEAQ (reference sequence). CDR3 sequence: CASSLVREGRETQYF. The CDR3 DNA sequence: TGTGCCAGCAGCTTAGTGCGGGAGGGTCGGGAGACCCAGTACTTC.

This clone has a handful of counts. The V gene is TRBV5-1, the J gene TRBJ2-4; D gene ambiguous. The V end was cut by 0 bases, the J end by 7 bases, with 11 bases between. The CDR3 is made up of 14 amino acids. Germline V gene sequence: CDR1 SGHRS, CDR2 YFSETQ. The chain's CDR3 is CASSLDVGGNIQYF. In DNA form, the CDR3 reads TGCGCCAGCAGCTTGGATGTAGGCGGCAACATTCAGTACTTC.

The sample holds a few counts of this clone. V gene TRBV30 combines with J gene TRBJ1-4, with 10 bases that match TRBD1. The CDR3 is made up of 13 amino acids. Germline-derived CDR1 and CDR2 are GTSNPN and SVGIG (reference sequence). After removal of 5 bases from V and 7 bases from J, the junction contained 4 bases not matched to a gene. The CDR3 sequence is CAWDRDRGEKLFF. Written as DNA, the CDR3 is TGTGCCTGGGACCGGGACAGGGGTGAAAAACTGTTTTTT. Together with reference TRBV30 and TRBJ1-4, the CDR3 gives the full variable domain: SQTIHQWPATLVQPVGSPLSLECTVEGTSNPNLYWYRQAAGRGLQLLFYSVGIGQISSEVPQNLSASRPQDRQFILSSKKLLLSDSGFYLCAWDRDRGEKLFFGSGTQLSVL.

The chain employs TRBV2 and TRBJ1-2; D gene unclear. The germline CDR1 and CDR2 sequences are SNHLY and FYNNEI. Trimming pared 7 bases from V and 0 bases from J, leaving 9 bases between. The CDR3 covers 13 residues. The CDR3 loop is CASTRGANYGYTF. The CDR3 nucleotides are TGTGCCAGCACCCGGGGTGCTAACTATGGCTACACCTTC.

This clone was counted a single time. J is TRBJ2-5 and V is TRBV9; 14 nucleotides align to TRBD2. There are 17 residues in the CDR3. V trimming: 3 bases; J trimming: 2 bases; junction bases outside the gene matches: 6. The germline V gene has CDR1 SGDLS and CDR2 YYNGEE. The CDR3 nucleotides are TGTGCCAGCAGCGCACATGGGACTAGCGGGGGACAAGAGACCCAGTACTTC. This gives the protein CASSAHGTSGGQETQYF.

The gene calls are TRBV7-6 and TRBJ2-7, with D possibly being TRBD1 (6 bases). This CDR3 comprises 17 residues. The germline V gene has CDR1 SGHVS and CDR2 FNYEAQ. With 3 bases removed from V and 2 bases from J, the gap between germline ends came to 20 bases. The CDR3 DNA sequence: TGTGCCAGCAGCTTGGCCCCCCCTCAGGGGTCGGCCTACGAGCAGTACTTC. Its protein is CASSLAPPQGSAYEQYF.

This chain links TRBV7-2 with TRBJ1-2, with D perhaps TRBD1 (5 bases). Trimming stripped 1 base from V and 4 bases from J, with 19 bases between. The CDR3 extends over 17 amino acids. The germline CDR1 and CDR2 sequences are SGHTA and FQGNSA. In DNA, the CDR3 is TGTGCCAGCAGCTTAGTGTCCGGACAATTAAGGGGCTATGGCTACACCTTC. Residues: CASSLVSGQLRGYGYTF.

The chain uses TRBV6-5 and TRBJ2-3; 10 bases fit TRBD2. The CDR3 totals 15 residues. After removal of 5 bases from V and 3 bases from J, the junction contained 5 bases not matched to a gene. Germline V gene data show CDR1 as MNHEY and CDR2 as SVGAGI. The CDR3 nucleotides read TGTGCCAGCAGTAAAAGCGGGAGGGGTACAGATACGCAGTATTTT. Translating it yields CASSKSGRGTDTQYF.

V gene TRBV7-2 combines with J gene TRBJ2-1; 11 bases align to TRBD2. The germline CDR1 and CDR2 sequences are SGHTA and FQGNSA. After removal of 4 bases from V and 10 bases from J, the junction contained 9 bases not matched to a gene. This CDR3 is built from 15 residues. The CDR3 region has the DNA TGTGCCAGCAGCTCGTCTAGCGGGAGGAGATTGGAGCAGTTCTTC. Its translation is CASSSSSGRRLEQFF.

This clone was seen only once. The chain recombines TRBV9 with TRBJ1-6; TRBD1 matches at 8 bases. CDR1 and CDR2 from the germline V gene are SGDLS and YYNGEE. The trim removed 4 bases at V and 5 bases at J, leaving 2 bases unmatched. The CDR3 runs to 14 residues. CDR3 sequence (DNA): TGTGCCAGCAGCCCGGGACAGGATAATTCACCCCTCCACTTT. This translates into CASSPGQDNSPLHF.

The gene calls are TRBV6-1 and TRBJ2-7, with a weak D call TRBD2 (5 bases). CDR1 and CDR2 (germline): MNHNS, SASEGT. Trimming stripped 3 bases from V and 4 bases from J, with 10 bases between. The CDR3 is 13 amino acids. CDR3: CASSETTRYEQYF. CDR3 nucleotides: TGTGCCAGCAGTGAGACTACCCGATACGAGCAGTACTTC.

The chain is built from TRBV27 and TRBJ2-1, with 8 bases lining up with TRBD1. Germline trimming cut 4 bases from V and 6 bases from J; bases unmatched to any gene: 2. CDR3 length: 13 amino acids. CDR1 is MNHEY, CDR2 SMNVEV, per germline (reference sequence). The CDR3 reads CASSWTGFNEQFF. In nucleotides, the CDR3 is TGTGCCAGCAGTTGGACAGGGTTCAATGAGCAGTTCTTC.

V gene TRBV2 combines with J gene TRBJ2-7; perhaps TRBD1 as D (6 bases). CDR3 length equals 13 residues. Trimming left V 4 bases short and J 6 bases short, with 13 bases between. Looked up from germline, CDR1 is SNHLY and CDR2 is FYNNEI. The CDR3 sequence: CASSVQGLGEQYF. CDR3 in DNA: TGTGCCAGCAGTGTCCAGGGGCTAGGCGAGCAGTACTTC.

The V and J genes are TRBV27 and TRBJ2-7, with 8 positions matching TRBD1. V trimming: 6 bases; J trimming: 5 bases; junction bases outside the gene matches: 6. The CDR3 contains 13 residues. Per the germline V gene, CDR1 is MNHEY and CDR2 is SMNVEV (reference sequence). This CDR3 is CASRRTGSNEQYF. CDR3 nucleotide sequence: TGTGCCAGCAGACGGACAGGGTCGAACGAGCAGTACTTC.

V and J are TRBV6-6 and TRBJ1-2; 8 bases fit TRBD1. V shed 6 bases, J shed 5 bases, and the junction held 8 bases outside the gene matches. CDR3 length: 14 amino acids. Germline-derived CDR1 and CDR2 are MNHNY and SVGAGI (reference sequence). In DNA, the CDR3 is TGTGCCAGCAGCATCTTGACAGGGGAGTATGGCTACACCTTC. This sequence encodes CASSILTGEYGYTF.

The chain carries TRBV5-4 and TRBJ1-2, with a possible D match to TRBD1 (6 bases). Germline V gives CDR1 SGHNT, CDR2 YYREEE (reference sequence). V lost 1 base, J lost 2 bases, and 15 bases lay in between. The CDR3 contains 16 residues. The CDR3 reads CASSLTGQGQNYGYTF. In DNA form, the CDR3 reads TGTGCCAGCAGCTTGACTGGGCAGGGGCAAAACTATGGCTACACCTTC.

In this sample, this clone turned up a few times. This sequence joins TRBV15 and TRBJ1-2, with D possibly being TRBD1 (5 bases). This CDR3 has 13 residues. The germline gives CDR1 LNHNV, CDR2 YYDKDF (reference sequence). The V gene lost 0 bases and the J gene lost 8 bases, with 10 bases spanning the gap. The CDR3 here is CATSRDAGRGYTF. In nucleotides, the CDR3 is TGTGCCACCAGCAGAGATGCAGGGCGGGGCTACACCTTC.

The rearrangement links TRBV7-6 to TRBJ1-1; D gene uncertain. The CDR3 runs to 14 residues. Trimming left V 2 bases short and J 1 base short, with 8 bases between. Germline V gives CDR1 SGHVS, CDR2 FNYEAQ. CDR3 sequence reads: CASSLNPSNTEAFF. In nucleotides, the CDR3 is TGTGCCAGCAGCTTAAATCCGTCGAACACTGAAGCTTTCTTT.

This chain connects TRBV7-8 to TRBJ2-3, with D possibly being TRBD2 (6 bases). With 3 bases removed from V and 6 bases from J, the gap between germline ends came to 10 bases. The germline gives CDR1 SGHVS, CDR2 FQNEAQ. This CDR3 region has 13 residues. The CDR3 sequence: CASSLNLADTQYF. CDR3 DNA: TGTGCCAGCAGCTTGAACCTAGCGGATACGCAGTATTTT. Full variable domain (outside the CDR3, taken from reference TRBV7-8 and TRBJ2-3): GAGVSQSPRYKVAKRGQDVALRCDPISGHVSLFWYQQALGQGPEFLTYFQNEAQLDKSGLPSDRFFAERPEGSVSTLKIQRTQQEDSAVYLCASSLNLADTQYFGPGTRLTVL.

In the case of this clone: The germline gene is not matched at one end of the junction; a read error may be the cause. Other DNA sequences in this specimen translate into the identical CDR3. The CDR3 here is CASSLGGDRRNQPQHF. The DNA for the CDR3 is TGCGCCAGCAGCTTAGGGGGGGACAGGAGAAATCAGCCCCAGCATTTT. The chain combines TRBV7-8 with TRBJ1-5, with TRBD1 matching over 8 bases. Germline CDR1 SGHVS, CDR2 FQNEAQ. The CDR3 loop spans 16 amino acids. The variable domain in full, completed from reference TRBV7-8 and TRBJ1-5, reads GAGVSQSPRYKVAKRGQDVALRCDPISGHVSLFWYQQALGQGPEFLTYFQNEAQLDKSGLPSDRFFAERPEGSVSTLKIQRTQQEDSAVYLCASSLGGDRRNQPQHFGDGTRLSIL.

The chain employs TRBV5-6 and TRBJ2-5, with D maybe TRBD1 (6 bases). Germline V gene data show CDR1 as SGHDT and CDR2 as YYEEEE. V was pared by 2 bases and J by 4 bases, with 15 bases between. The CDR3 length is 15 residues. This CDR3 is CASSFGQTVAETQYF. The CDR3 DNA is TGTGCCAGCAGCTTTGGACAGACAGTGGCAGAGACCCAGTACTTC.

This chain links TRBV7-9 with TRBJ2-1, with no clear D. V lost 1 base and J 8 bases, leaving 9 bases between the germline ends. The germline V gene encodes CDR1 SEHNR and CDR2 FQNEAQ (reference sequence). CDR3 size: 13 residues. The DNA of the CDR3 is TGTGCCAGCAGCTTAGAGCTGGGCCATGAGCAGTTCTTC. This gives the protein CASSLELGHEQFF.

The genes are TRBV4-2 and TRBJ1-4, with TRBD1 as a possible D gene (5 bases). The germline gives CDR1 LGHNA, CDR2 YNFKEQ. The CDR3 runs to 18 residues. The V gene lost 5 bases and the J gene lost 7 bases, with 26 bases spanning the gap. CDR3 sequence reads: CASSSIIGAGDSFEKLFF. CDR3 nucleotides: TGTGCCAGCAGCTCAATAATCGGCGCGGGGGATAGTTTTGAAAAACTGTTTTTT.

The rearrangement links TRBV5-4 to TRBJ2-1, with D perhaps TRBD1 (5 bases). Germline lookup yields CDR1 SGHNT and CDR2 YYREEE (reference sequence). V was trimmed by 2 bases and J by 3 bases, leaving 6 bases between them. The CDR3 sequence is 13 residues long. CDR3 sequence: CASSLTGYNEQFF. The DNA for the CDR3 is TGTGCCAGCAGCTTAACAGGCTACAATGAGCAGTTCTTC.

This clone was seen a handful of times. This sequence joins TRBV5-1 and TRBJ1-2; D is possibly TRBD1 (5 bases). Deletions cut 0 bases from V and 7 bases from J, with 10 bases between. The CDR3 has 13 residues. Germline V gene lookup returns CDR1 SGHRS and CDR2 YFSETQ. Written as DNA, the CDR3 is TGCGCCAGCAGCTTGGAGGGGCAGCTTGGCTACACCTTC. It is translated as CASSLEGQLGYTF.

This clone was observed once. V gene TRBV5-1 combines with J gene TRBJ1-1, with D tentatively TRBD1 (6 bases). CDR1 and CDR2 from the germline V gene are SGHRS and YFSETQ. This CDR3 is 15 amino acids long. Deletions cut 0 bases from V and 4 bases from J, with 13 bases between. As DNA, the CDR3 is TGCGCCAGCAGCTTGGAAGGCAGGGGCGCCACTGAAGCTTTCTTT. Translating it yields CASSLEGRGATEAFF.

V gene TRBV2 combines with J gene TRBJ2-7; TRBD2 aligns across 13 bases. CDR3 size: 15 residues. Germline V gene lookup returns CDR1 SNHLY and CDR2 FYNNEI. The V gene end was trimmed by 8 bases and the J gene end by 5 bases; junction bases not matched to a gene: 9. As DNA, the CDR3 is TGTGCCAGCCGCTCGTTGACTAGCGGGAGGAACGAGCAGTACTTC. It translates to CASRSLTSGRNEQYF.

The DNA of the CDR3 is TGTGCCAGCAGCGTCCGGGACAGGGGGCTTGAAGCTTTCTTT. Its translation: CASSVRDRGLEAFF. The rearrangement uses TRBV2 and TRBJ1-1; 12 bases fit TRBD1. V lost 6 bases, J lost 7 bases, and 6 bases stayed unmatched. The germline V gene encodes CDR1 SNHLY and CDR2 FYNNEI. This CDR3 contains 14 residues.

The V gene is TRBV5-1, the J gene TRBJ2-3; D is undetermined. This CDR3 comprises 16 residues. Trimming removed 1 base from V and 0 bases from J, with 12 bases in between. Germline V gene lookup returns CDR1 SGHRS and CDR2 YFSETQ. CDR3: CASSLIPSPSTDTQYF. The CDR3 nucleotides read TGCGCCAGCAGCTTGATCCCGTCCCCTAGCACAGATACGCAGTATTTT. The full variable domain, completed using reference TRBV5-1 and TRBJ2-3, is KAGVTQTPRYLIKTRGQQVTLSCSPISGHRSVSWYQQTPGQGLQFLFEYFSETQRNKGNFPGRFSGRQFSNSRSEMNVSTLELGDSALYLCASSLIPSPSTDTQYFGPGTRLTVL.

This chain links TRBV12-5 with TRBJ1-2; tentatively, D is TRBD1 (5 bases). This CDR3 has 12 residues. Trimming cost V 5 bases and J 6 bases, with 10 bases left between them. Germline lookup yields CDR1 LGHNT and CDR2 FRNRAP. CDR3: CASGAGIDGYTF. CDR3 in DNA: TGTGCTAGTGGTGCAGGGATAGATGGCTACACCTTC.

The count of this clone is one. J is TRBJ2-7 and V is TRBV9; 7 bases agree with TRBD1. CDR1 is SGDLS and CDR2 is YYNGEE in the germline V gene. This CDR3 contains 15 residues. V lost 0 bases, J lost 4 bases, and 7 bases stayed unmatched. The CDR3 reads CASSVGDSTRYEQYF. The CDR3 DNA follows: TGTGCCAGCAGCGTAGGGGACAGTACGCGGTACGAGCAGTACTTC.